This T cell receptor beta chain was sequenced for a study of tumor-infiltrating lymphocytes in primary liver carcinoma (dated by TCRdb to the late 2010s). General notes on the study: Between late 2015 and early 2016, about 5 patients in China with histopathologically diagnosed primary liver carcinoma had their tumors surgically resected. Each sample produced about 3.65 to 7.5 million productive TCRbeta reads, and read depth showed no significant difference between tissue types. Across five regions of each liver tumor, along with adjacent normal tissue and blood, the study brought together TCRbeta repertoire sequencing, expression microarrays and whole-exome sequencing. Of the five patients (three men and two women, aged 30 to 69 years), four had hepatocellular carcinoma and one had combined HCC and intrahepatic cholangiocarcinoma. A total of 35 specimens from 5 patients underwent TCRbeta repertoire sequencing, comprising about 25 tumor regions, 5 adjacent noncancerous liver tissues and 5 peripheral blood samples. Technical replicate repertoires showed high reproducibility, with mean shared-clone rates around 0.9 and correlation coefficients above 0.98. Tumors of the five patients were stage T1-T3 N0M0 with maximum diameters of roughly 4 to 11 cm.

The trim is 4 bases for V and 5 bases for J, with a gap of 14 bases between the germline ends. The germline V gene (reference sequence) gives CDR1 as GTSNPN and CDR2 as SVGIG. Reading from cysteine to phenylalanine, the CDR3 counts 13 amino acids. Only the CDR3 DNA stays, 39 bases, in frame from base 1. The research as a whole found: Repertoire overlap was found to be higher between tumor regions (mean approximately 35%) than between tumor-adjacent (around 17%) or tumor-blood (around 15%) pairs, consistent with antigen-driven expansion. The top 250 clones made up a significantly larger repertoire fraction in tumors than in blood (p = 0.039). With just a handful of patients in the study, the authors point out that the findings should be validated in a larger study. Comparison of CD4+ and CD8+ T cell repertoires was precluded by the use of bulk unsorted samples. Only the TCR beta chain was sequenced, so true repertoire diversity is likely underestimated because unpaired alpha chains were not captured.

TRIzol reagent was used to extract blood RNA from unsorted whole blood, while the DNeasy Blood & Tissue kit provided the germline DNA. At the time of sampling, the patients were treatment-naive and had chronic HBV infection. About 4 milliliters of peripheral blood were collected into K2EDTA tubes before surgery. Note on this clonotype: The target of this receptor is not known. The record has no base qualities; no much larger clone is one base away.

Using a constant-region primer and ProtoScript II reverse transcriptase, TCRbeta-specific cDNA was reverse-transcribed from 450 to 650 ng total RNA. Construction of the TCRbeta libraries relied on three nested rounds of multiplex PCR, following a slightly modified ARM-PCR procedure. Multiplex TRBV1-TRBV30 forward primers and a Cbeta reverse primer were used in the first two PCR rounds, each of which was run for approximately 10 cycles. Sample barcodes and Illumina adapters were added in a final 25-cycle PCR with Deep VentR polymerase. Before sequencing, amplicons between 200 and 500 bp were purified from gel using a QIAquick gel extraction kit. TCRbeta amplicons were sequenced on an Illumina HiSeq 2500 with 250-bp paired-end reads. The source study handled its data this way. Quality trimming of reads was performed with Trimmomatic v0.33, and paired reads were merged with FLASH v1.2.11 so that full CDR3 sequences could be recovered. V, D and J germline segments were assigned to the rearranged TCRbeta sequences by MiGEC v1.2.1b. Clonotype statistics and Shannon-Wiener diversity indices were calculated with VDJtools v1.0.0. To cut down on sampling bias, every analysis after diversity analysis relied on just the 250 most abundant clonotypes from each sample. Through fastp at Q25 and MiXCR, TCRdb rebuilt clones from the public reads, retaining in-frame beta chains. Each CDR3 protein gets just one entry, which takes the most common genes and DNA from the rows behind it. TCRdb assigned the V and J calls; the authors' analysis was not used. The sample table shows around 210,000 distinct CDR3 sequences, and almost 65% are seen once. The ten most abundant clones make up under 7.5% of the sample.

This sequence uses TRBV30 and TRBJ1-1; the D segment cannot be called with confidence. The origin of this receptor is a woman aged 60-75 years with primary liver carcinoma and hepatitis B virus infection. Specimen: peripheral blood. DNA sequence: TGTGCCTGGACTGTACACCGCGGTACTGAAGCTTTCTTT. Its protein reads: CAWTVHRGTEAFF. The CDR3 plus the reference TRBV30 and TRBJ1-1 genes for the other parts give the full variable domain: SQTIHQWPATLVQPVGSPLSLECTVEGTSNPNLYWYRQAAGRGLQLLFYSVGIGQISSEVPQNLSASRPQDRQFILSSKKLLLSDSGFYLCAWTVHRGTEAFFGQGTRLTVV.